Below are 17 T cell receptor beta chains sequenced from a single sample in a study of PD-L1 blockade in urothelial cancer. This table comes from immunoSEQ multiplex PCR, and its TCRdb copy is limited to in-frame clones, with some not included. The data show about 130,000 clones, with more than 70% seen just once and roughly 2.6% held by the top ten. This sample's time point: peripheral blood 6 weeks after treatment start. This specimen consisted of PBMCs, obtained around atezolizumab (anti-PD-L1) treatment. The origin of the receptors is a man in his fifties or sixties with urothelial cancer.

The V and J genes are TRBV11-3 and TRBJ2-2; perhaps TRBD2 as D (6 bases). The CDR3 is 15 amino acids. Between the trimmed V and J ends, which lost 5 bases and 1 base, there was a span of 11 bases. Per the germline V gene, CDR1 is SGHNT and CDR2 is YENEEA. In nucleotides, the CDR3 is TGTGCCAGCAGCAAATTCGGGGGGAACACCGGGGAGCTGTTTTTT. This translates into CASSKFGGNTGELFF. Complete variable domain (other parts from reference TRBV11-3 and TRBJ2-2): EAGVVQSPRYKIIEKKQPVAFWCNPISGHNTLYWYLQNLGQGPELLIRYENEEAVDDSQLPKDRFSAERLKGVDSTLKIQPAELGDSAVYLCASSKFGGNTGELFFGEGSRLTVL.

This chain connects TRBV11-2 to TRBJ1-1, with 7 nucleotides matching TRBD1. The CDR3 runs 14 residues. The germline gives CDR1 SGHAT, CDR2 FQNNGV. Trimming cost V 5 bases and J 2 bases; bases outside gene matches: 5. The CDR3: CASSLGTVNTEAFF. Here the CDR3 DNA reads TGTGCCAGCAGCCTAGGGACAGTCAACACTGAAGCTTTCTTT. The variable domain in full, completed from reference TRBV11-2 and TRBJ1-1, reads EAGVAQSPRYKIIEKRQSVAFWCNPISGHATLYWYQQILGQGPKLLIQFQNNGVVDDSQLPKDRFSAERLKGVDSTLKIQPAKLEDSAVYLCASSLGTVNTEAFFGQGTRLTVV.

This rearrangement joins TRBV6-1 to TRBJ1-5, with 7 bases matching TRBD1. With V trimmed by 2 bases and J by 1 base, 8 bases remained unmatched. This CDR3 comprises 17 residues. Per germline, CDR1 MNHNS and CDR2 SASEGT. The CDR3 loop reads CASSEIVTGASNQPQHF. Written as DNA, the CDR3 is TGTGCCAGCAGTGAAATAGTTACAGGGGCCAGCAATCAGCCCCAGCATTTT.

The V and J genes are TRBV30 and TRBJ1-1; 8 nucleotides agree with TRBD1. Trimming removed 0 bases from V and 4 bases from J; junction bases left unmatched: 10. The CDR3 consists of 16 residues. Germline V CDR1 and CDR2: GTSNPN, SVGIG (reference sequence). CDR3 bases: TGTGCCTGGAGTGTAAGGGTGGGGCAGGGGGCCACTGAAGCTTTCTTT. It encodes CAWSVRVGQGATEAFF.

The V gene is TRBV18, the J gene TRBJ2-1; D is unclear. Looked up from germline, CDR1 is KGHSH and CDR2 is LQKENI. V gave up 2 bases and J gave up 6 bases, with 8 bases separating them. The CDR3 is made up of 13 amino acids. In nucleotides, the CDR3 is TGTGCCAGCTCACCATTTGCAGGCAATGAGCAGTTCTTC. Translating it yields CASSPFAGNEQFF.

In its sample, this clone was seen once. This sequence joins TRBV5-1 and TRBJ1-2, with unresolved D. CDR1 SGHRS and CDR2 YFSETQ come from the germline V gene. This CDR3 has 12 residues. V lost 0 bases and J lost 5, with 5 bases in between. In DNA, the CDR3 is TGCGCCAGCAGCTTGGCCGGGTATGGCTACACCTTC. It yields the protein CASSLAGYGYTF.

This clone has ten or more counts. The rearrangement joins TRBV27 to TRBJ1-1, with D possibly being TRBD1 (6 bases). In germline, CDR1 is MNHEY, CDR2 SMNVEV (reference sequence). Trimming took 4 bases from V and 4 from J, leaving 16 bases between them. This CDR3 region has 15 residues. The CDR3 loop reads CASSYFGGLGTEAFF. CDR3 sequence (DNA): TGTGCCAGCAGTTACTTCGGGGGGCTGGGCACTGAAGCTTTCTTT.

V and J are TRBV6-6 and TRBJ1-3, with a possible D match to TRBD1 (5 bases). Trimming removed 8 bases at V and 1 base at J, with 12 bases between. The CDR3 runs to 14 residues. The germline V gene has CDR1 MNHNY and CDR2 SVGAGI (reference sequence). CDR3 DNA: TGTGCCAGCCATCAGGGCCTGTCTGGAAACACCATATATTTT. Protein product: CASHQGLSGNTIYF.

This chain joins TRBV18 and TRBJ1-5; no clear D. The germline V and J ends were trimmed by 0 bases and 4 bases, with 10 bases remaining between them. This CDR3 spans 15 amino acids. Germline V gene lookup returns CDR1 KGHSH and CDR2 LQKENI. The CDR3 coding sequence is TGTGCCAGCTCACCACCGCCAGGAAGGAATCAGCCCCAGCATTTT. It encodes CASSPPPGRNQPQHF.

This chain links TRBV11-2 with TRBJ1-2; 7 bases agree with TRBD1. After removal of 6 bases from V and 8 bases from J, the junction contained 9 bases not matched to a gene. The CDR3 is made up of 13 amino acids. Germline lookup yields CDR1 SGHAT and CDR2 FQNNGV. The CDR3 nucleotides read TGTGCCAGCAGGTTCCAGGGGGGAGAAGGCTACACCTTC. Translating gives CASRFQGGEGYTF.

The chain has TRBV6-6 and TRBJ2-2; D is perhaps TRBD1 (5 bases). V was shortened by 7 bases and J by 4 bases, with 7 bases between the two germline ends. The CDR3 covers 12 residues. Germline CDR1 reads MNHNY; CDR2 reads SVGAGI (reference sequence). The chain's CDR3 is CASTGLTGELFF. The CDR3, as DNA: TGTGCCAGCACAGGGCTCACCGGGGAGCTGTTTTTT.

This clone was observed once. This chain links TRBV2 with TRBJ1-1; D gene unclear. In germline, CDR1 is SNHLY, CDR2 FYNNEI. The CDR3 covers 12 residues. Trimming left V 6 bases short and J 10 bases short, with 15 bases between. CDR3 in DNA: TGTGCCAGCAGCTCAGACTCCCGCCGAGCTTTCTTT. Protein: CASSSDSRRAFF.

This chain uses TRBV4-1 with TRBJ2-5; 11 bases line up with TRBD2. The CDR3 is 15 amino acids. V lost 1 base and J lost 4; bases outside the gene matches: 2. In germline, CDR1 is MGHRA, CDR2 YSYEKL. The CDR3 loop reads CASSQGSGRAETQYF. CDR3 bases: TGCGCCAGCAGCCAAGGTAGCGGGAGGGCAGAGACCCAGTACTTC.

This clone was picked up a small number of times. The chain recombines TRBV18 with TRBJ2-5, with 12 bases that match TRBD2. This CDR3 contains 16 residues. V lost 3 bases, J lost 4 bases, and 6 bases stayed unmatched. The germline CDR1 and CDR2 sequences are KGHSH and LQKENI. The CDR3 region has the DNA TGTGCCAGCTCACCTGGACTAGCGGGACGTTTAGAGACCCAGTACTTC. Amino acid sequence: CASSPGLAGRLETQYF.

The genes are TRBV19 and TRBJ2-1, with 7 positions matching TRBD2. Germline-derived CDR1 and CDR2 are LNHDA and SQIVND (reference sequence). Losses at the gene ends were 0 bases for V and 7 bases for J; bases not matched to a gene: 9. CDR3 length equals 16 residues. The CDR3, as DNA: TGTGCCAGTAGTATAGATGGGGGAGGGCCTTGGAATGAGCAGTTCTTC. Translated, it gives CASSIDGGGPWNEQFF.

This chain connects TRBV21-1 to TRBJ1-1; the table gives TRBD1 as D, unverified against the DNA. TRBV21-1 constitutes a pseudogene. There are 15 residues in the CDR3. CDR3 region: CASSKVFRGFHEAFF. In nucleotides, the CDR3 is TGTGCCAGCAGCAAAGTATTTAGGGGTTTCCATGAAGCTTTCTTT.

This sequence joins TRBV27 and TRBJ2-1, with 14 bases identical to TRBD2. This CDR3 has 15 amino acids. The junction had 5 bases not matched to a gene; V was cut back by 7 bases and J by 6 bases. From germline, CDR1 is MNHEY and CDR2 SMNVEV (reference sequence). The CDR3 DNA sequence: TGTGCCAGCACTTTTGGGACTAGCGGGGGCAATGAGCAGTTCTTC. Translated, it gives CASTFGTSGGNEQFF.